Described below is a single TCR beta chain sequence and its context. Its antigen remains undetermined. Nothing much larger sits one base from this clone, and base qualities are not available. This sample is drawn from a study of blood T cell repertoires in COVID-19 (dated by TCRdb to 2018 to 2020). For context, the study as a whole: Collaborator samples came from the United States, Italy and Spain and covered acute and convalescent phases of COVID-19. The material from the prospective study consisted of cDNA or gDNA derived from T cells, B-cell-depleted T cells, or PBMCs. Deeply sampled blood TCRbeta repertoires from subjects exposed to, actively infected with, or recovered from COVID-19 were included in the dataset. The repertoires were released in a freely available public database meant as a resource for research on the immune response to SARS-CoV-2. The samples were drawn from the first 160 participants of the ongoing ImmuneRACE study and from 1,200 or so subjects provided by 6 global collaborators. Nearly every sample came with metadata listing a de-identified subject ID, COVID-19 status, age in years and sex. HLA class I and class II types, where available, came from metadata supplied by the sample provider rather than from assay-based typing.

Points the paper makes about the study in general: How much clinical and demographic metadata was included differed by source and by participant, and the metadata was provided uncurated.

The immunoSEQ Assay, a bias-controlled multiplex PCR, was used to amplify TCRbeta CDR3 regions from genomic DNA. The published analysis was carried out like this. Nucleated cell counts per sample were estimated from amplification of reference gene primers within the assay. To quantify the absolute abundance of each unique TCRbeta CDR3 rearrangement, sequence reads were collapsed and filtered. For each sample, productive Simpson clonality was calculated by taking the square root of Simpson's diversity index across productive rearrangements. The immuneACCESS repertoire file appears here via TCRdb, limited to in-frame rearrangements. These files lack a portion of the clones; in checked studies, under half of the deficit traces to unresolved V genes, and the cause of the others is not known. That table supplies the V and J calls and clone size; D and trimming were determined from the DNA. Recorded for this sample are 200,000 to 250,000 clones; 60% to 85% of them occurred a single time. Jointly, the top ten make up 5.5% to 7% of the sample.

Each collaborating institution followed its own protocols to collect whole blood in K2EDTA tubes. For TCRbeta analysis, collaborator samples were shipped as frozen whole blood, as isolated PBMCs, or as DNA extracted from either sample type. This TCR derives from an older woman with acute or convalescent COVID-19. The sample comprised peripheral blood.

CDR3 region: CASSRDSFAYEQYF. The sequenced DNA: TGTGCCAGCAGCAGAGACAGTTTCGCCTACGAGCAGTACTTC. Rearrangement joined TRBV5-8 to TRBJ2-7; TRBD1 is possibly the D segment (5 matching bases). A distance of 13 bases separates the germline ends of V and J, which lose 4 bases and 2 bases respectively. CDR1 SGHTS and CDR2 YDEGEE are derived from the germline V gene. Counted from cysteine to phenylalanine, this CDR3 has 14 amino acids. The only DNA kept is the CDR3, 42 bases in frame from the first base.